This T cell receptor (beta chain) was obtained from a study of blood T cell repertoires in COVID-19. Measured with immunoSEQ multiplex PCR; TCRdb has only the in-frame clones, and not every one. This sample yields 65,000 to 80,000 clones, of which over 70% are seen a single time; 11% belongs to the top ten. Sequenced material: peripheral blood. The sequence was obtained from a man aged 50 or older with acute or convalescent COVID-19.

In DNA form, the CDR3 reads TGTGCCAGCAGCTGGACAGGGAGAACGTATAATTCACCCCTCCACTTT. Translation: CASSWTGRTYNSPLHF. The chain joins TRBV7-2 to TRBJ1-6; 8 bases align to TRBD1. Trimming took 4 bases from V and 4 from J; bases not matched to a gene: 6. The CDR3 runs 16 residues. The germline gives CDR1 SGHTA, CDR2 FQGNSA. The full variable domain, its missing parts supplied by reference TRBV7-2 and TRBJ1-6, is GAGVSQSPSNKVTEKGKDVELRCDPISGHTALYWYRQSLGQGLEFLIYFQGNSAPDKSGLPSDRFSAERTGGSVSTLTIQRTQQEDSAVYLCASSWTGRTYNSPLHFGNGTRLTVT.